A single sample gave rise to the 8 T cell receptor beta chains below, sequenced in a study of beta chain features in type 1 diabetes listed by TCRdb under 2018. The investigation overall reported the following: In all four CD4+ subsets, TCRB CDR3 length was moderately but significantly shorter in type 1 diabetes patients.

Their specific antigens are unknown. Libraries came from the immunoSEQ multiplex PCR assay. The entire amount of isolated RNA was reverse transcribed using the High Capacity cDNA Reverse Transcription Kit, so the sequenced TCRB transcripts were expressed ones. What TCRdb holds here is the immuneACCESS table cut down to in-frame rearrangements. Part of the clones is not present; checked against another copy, under half of the missing clones reflect an unresolved V gene, and the others are unexplained. Present in this sample are 640,000 or so clones, roughly an eighth of which were seen just once. The ten largest clones add up to less than 0.025% of the sample. Source material: naive CD4+ T cells from blood. This specimen's cell subset or site label, interpreted: true naive CD4+ T cells. Every receptor here comes from a man younger than 35 with type 1 diabetes.

The gene calls are TRBV27 and TRBJ1-1; D not certain. Deletions cut 3 bases from V and 7 bases from J, with 12 bases between. CDR3 length equals 13 residues. Per germline, CDR1 MNHEY and CDR2 SMNVEV (reference sequence). The CDR3 sequence is CASSFSDGLEAFF. As DNA, the CDR3 is TGTGCCAGCAGTTTCTCCGACGGACTTGAAGCTTTCTTT.

This rearrangement joins TRBV7-9 to TRBJ2-7, with D perhaps matching TRBD1 or TRBD2 (6 bases each). CDR3 size: 14 residues. Per the germline V gene, CDR1 is SEHNR and CDR2 is FQNEAQ (reference sequence). V lost 8 bases to trimming and J lost 1 base, with 15 bases between them. This CDR3 is CASVGGGPSYEQYF. The DNA of the CDR3 is TGTGCCAGCGTCGGAGGGGGGCCGTCCTACGAGCAGTACTTC.

J is TRBJ1-1 and V is TRBV7-9; 10 nucleotides line up with TRBD1. This CDR3 is 14 amino acids long. V lost 9 bases and J lost 1; bases outside the gene matches: 5. Germline assignment: CDR1 SEHNR and CDR2 FQNEAQ (reference sequence). The CDR3: CARDRGIPNTEAFF. The CDR3 nucleotides read TGTGCCAGGGACAGGGGGATTCCGAACACTGAAGCTTTCTTT.

There are a few counts of this clone. The rearrangement uses TRBV4-1 and TRBJ2-3; the match to TRBD2 covers 10 bases. V gave up 4 bases and J gave up 2 bases; unmatched junction bases: 9. The CDR3 has 17 amino acids. The germline CDR1 and CDR2 sequences are MGHRA and YSYEKL. CDR3 in DNA: TGCGCCAGCAGCCCTCTAGCGGGGGTCCTTACCACAGATACGCAGTATTTT. Protein sequence: CASSPLAGVLTTDTQYF.

This clone showed up just a few times. The rearrangement links TRBV6-5 to TRBJ1-2, with TRBD1 matching over 7 bases. The CDR3 is made up of 13 amino acids. The junction had 7 bases not matched to a gene; V was cut back by 7 bases and J by 5 bases. Germline V gene data show CDR1 as MNHEY and CDR2 as SVGAGI. The CDR3 region has the DNA TGTGCCAGCACCAGAAAACAGGGGTATGGCTACACCTTC. Protein product: CASTRKQGYGYTF.

This clone was detected only a few times. V usage is TRBV29-1 and J usage is TRBJ2-3, with a weak D call TRBD1 (6 bases). Germline assignment: CDR1 SQVTM and CDR2 ANQGSEA. This CDR3 region has 14 residues. V was cut by 6 bases and J by 0 bases, with 13 bases left in between. CDR3 protein: CSVKGQLSTDTQYF. As DNA, the CDR3 is TGCAGCGTCAAAGGACAGCTAAGCACAGATACGCAGTATTTT.

The chain joins TRBV6-5 to TRBJ2-1; D is perhaps TRBD1 (6 bases). The CDR3 runs to 15 residues. V was clipped by 5 bases and J by 7 bases, with 18 bases between them. Germline CDR1 and CDR2: MNHEY and SVGAGI. The CDR3 DNA sequence: TGTGCCAGCAGTCTGGACAGACTATTACAGAATGAGCAGTTCTTC. It is translated as CASSLDRLLQNEQFF.

The rearrangement uses TRBV6-1 and TRBJ2-7, with TRBD2 matching 8 bases. CDR3 size: 15 residues. CDR1 is MNHNS and CDR2 is SASEGT in the germline V gene. J gave up 1 base and V 1 base, and 3 bases lay outside the gene matches. CDR3 bases: TGTGCCAGCAGTGAAGGGGCTAGCGGGTCCTACGAGCAGTACTTC. Its translation: CASSEGASGSYEQYF.